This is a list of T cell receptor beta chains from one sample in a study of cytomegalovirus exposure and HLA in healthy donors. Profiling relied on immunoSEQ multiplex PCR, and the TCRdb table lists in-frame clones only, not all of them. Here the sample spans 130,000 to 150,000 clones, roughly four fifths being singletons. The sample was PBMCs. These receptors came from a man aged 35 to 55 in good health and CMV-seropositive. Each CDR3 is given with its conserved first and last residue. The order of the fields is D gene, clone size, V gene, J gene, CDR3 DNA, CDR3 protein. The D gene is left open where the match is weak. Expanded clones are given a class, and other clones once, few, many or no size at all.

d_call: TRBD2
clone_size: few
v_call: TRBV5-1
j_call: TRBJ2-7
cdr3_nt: TGCGCCAGCAGAATAGGGACTAGCGAATACTACGAGCAGTACTTC
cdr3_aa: CASRIGTSEYYEQYF

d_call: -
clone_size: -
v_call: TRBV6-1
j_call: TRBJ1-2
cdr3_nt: TGTGCCAGCAGTGATCTAGCGATGGGGTACTATGGCTACACCTTC
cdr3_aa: CASSDLAMGYYGYTF

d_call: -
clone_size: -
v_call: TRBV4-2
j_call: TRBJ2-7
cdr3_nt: TGTGCCAGCAGCGAGCTAGGCAGCGCTACCTACGAGCAGTACTTC
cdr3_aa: CASSELGSATYEQYF

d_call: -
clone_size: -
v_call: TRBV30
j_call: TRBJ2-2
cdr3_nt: TGTGCCTGGATAGAGGGTAACACCGGGGAGCTGTTTTTT
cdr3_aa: CAWIEGNTGELFF

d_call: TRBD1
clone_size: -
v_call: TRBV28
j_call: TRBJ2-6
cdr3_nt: TGTGCCAGCACTCGGACAGGGTGGGGCTCTGGGGCCAACGTCCTGACTTTC
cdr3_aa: CASTRTGWGSGANVLTF

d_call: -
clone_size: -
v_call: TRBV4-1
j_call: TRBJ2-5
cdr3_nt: TGCGCCAGCAGCCAAGTGGAGGTAGAGACCCAGTACTTC
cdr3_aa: CASSQVEVETQYF

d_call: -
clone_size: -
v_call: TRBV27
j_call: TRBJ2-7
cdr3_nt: TGTGCCAGCAGCCCCTCGGGACTTTCCTACGAGCAGTACTTC
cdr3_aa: CASSPSGLSYEQYF

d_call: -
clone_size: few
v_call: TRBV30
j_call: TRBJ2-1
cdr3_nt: TGTGCCCGAGGCGGAGTGTATGAGCAGTTCTTC
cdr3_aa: CARGGVYEQFF

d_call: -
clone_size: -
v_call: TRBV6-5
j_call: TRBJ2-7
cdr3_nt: TGTGCCAGCAGTTCCGTGGGGAGCGAGCAGTACTTC
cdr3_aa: CASSSVGSEQYF

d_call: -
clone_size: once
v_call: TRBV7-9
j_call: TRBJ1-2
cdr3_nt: TGTGCCAGCAGTTCCTCTAGGTCTTCTTTTAGAGGCTACACCTTC
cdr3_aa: CASSSSRSSFRGYTF

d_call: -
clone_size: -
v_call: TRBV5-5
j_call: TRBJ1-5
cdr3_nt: TGTGCCAGCAGCTCGGGACTGCATAGCAATCAGCCCCAGCATTTT
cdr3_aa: CASSSGLHSNQPQHF

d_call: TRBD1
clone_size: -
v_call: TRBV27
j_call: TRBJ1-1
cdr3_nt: TGTGCCAGCAGTCAAAGGACAGGGGCGACTGAAGCTTTCTTT
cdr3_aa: CASSQRTGATEAFF

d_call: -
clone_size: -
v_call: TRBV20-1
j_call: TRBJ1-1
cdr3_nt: TGCAGTGCTAGGCACGAGATTGAAGCTTTCTTT
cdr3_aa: CSARHEIEAFF

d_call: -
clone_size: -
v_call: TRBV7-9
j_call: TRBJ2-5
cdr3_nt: TGTGCCACCAGGACAGAGCAAGAGACCCAGTACTTC
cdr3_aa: CATRTEQETQYF

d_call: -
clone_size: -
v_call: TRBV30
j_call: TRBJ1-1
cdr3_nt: TGTGCCTGGAGGGTCGGGAACACTGAAGCTTTCTTT
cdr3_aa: CAWRVGNTEAFF

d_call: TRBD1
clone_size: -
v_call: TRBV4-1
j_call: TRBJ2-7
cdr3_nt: TGCGCCAGCAGCCAGATAAGACAGGGCTCCCCGGGAAGTCGGCAGTACTTC
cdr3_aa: CASSQIRQGSPGSRQYF

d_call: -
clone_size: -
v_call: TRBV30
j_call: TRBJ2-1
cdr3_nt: TGTGCCTGGAGCCTTGACTACTCTGAGGGCAGTGAGCAGTTCTTC
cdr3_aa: CAWSLDYSEGSEQFF

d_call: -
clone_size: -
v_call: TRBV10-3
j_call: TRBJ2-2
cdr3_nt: TGTGCCATCAAGCGCTCGGAGCGCCGGAACACCGGGGAGCTGTTTTTT
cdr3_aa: CAIKRSERRNTGELFF

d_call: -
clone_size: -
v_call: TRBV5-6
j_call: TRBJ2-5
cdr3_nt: TGTGCCAGCAGCTCCCCCCAGGGGGAGACCCAGTACTTC
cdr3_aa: CASSSPQGETQYF

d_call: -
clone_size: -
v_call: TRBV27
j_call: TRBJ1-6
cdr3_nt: TGTGCCAGCAGTTTACAGGGACGAGGGGGTTCACCCCTCCACTTT
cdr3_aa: CASSLQGRGGSPLHF

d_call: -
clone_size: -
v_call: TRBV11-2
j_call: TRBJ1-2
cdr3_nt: TGTGCCAGCAGCGCGGGACTCAATAACTATGGCTACACCTTC
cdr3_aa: CASSAGLNNYGYTF

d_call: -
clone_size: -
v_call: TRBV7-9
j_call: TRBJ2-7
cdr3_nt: TGTGCCAGCAGCTCCTCCGGGAAAAGCGATCGGTGGGAGCAGTACTTC
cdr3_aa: CASSSSGKSDRWEQYF

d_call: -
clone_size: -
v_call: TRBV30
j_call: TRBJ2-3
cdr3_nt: TGTGCCTGGTTGAGTCGTAAAGATACGCAGTATTTT
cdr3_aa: CAWLSRKDTQYF

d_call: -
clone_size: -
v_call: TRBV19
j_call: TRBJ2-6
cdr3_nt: TGTGCCAGTACAAAGGGAAGGGGCTTAATATCTGGGGCCAACGTCCTGACTTTC
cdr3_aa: CASTKGRGLISGANVLTF

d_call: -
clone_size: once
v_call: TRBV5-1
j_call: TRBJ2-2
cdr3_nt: TGCGCCAGCAGCTTGTTACAGGGGAACACCGGGGAGCTGTTTTTT
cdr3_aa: CASSLLQGNTGELFF

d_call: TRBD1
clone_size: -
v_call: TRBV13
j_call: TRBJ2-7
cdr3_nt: TGTGCCAGCAGCTTATCGGGGACAGCGACCTACGAGCAGTACTTC
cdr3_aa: CASSLSGTATYEQYF

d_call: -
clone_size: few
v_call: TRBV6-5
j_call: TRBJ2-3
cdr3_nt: TGTGCCAGCAGCTTCCGGGGGACGCAGTATTTT
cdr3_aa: CASSFRGTQYF

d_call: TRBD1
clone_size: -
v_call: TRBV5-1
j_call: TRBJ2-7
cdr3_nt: TGCGCCAGCAGCCAAAACCCGGGACAGTACTACGAGCAGTACTTC
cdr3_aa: CASSQNPGQYYEQYF